This T cell receptor beta chain comes out of a study of CD8 T cells in Susac syndrome. Study conclusions and caveats: Susac syndrome CD8+ repertoires were clonally expanded, most strongly in CD8+ TEMRA cells.

CDR1 is LGHNT and CDR2 is FRNRAP in the germline V gene. V lost 6 bases and J lost 2; bases outside the gene matches: 8. CDR3 length: 15 amino acids. CD8+ and CD4+ T cells circulating in blood were sequenced for TCR beta. RNA in amounts of roughly 0.5 to 1 ug was reverse transcribed with random hexamers. TCRdb called the immunoSEQ multiplex PCR reads again in MiXCR, with one record for every CDR3 protein. Of fewer than 80,000 distinct CDR3 sequences in the sample, less than 95% were seen once. As concerns this clonotype: The antigen is unknown.

The chain employs TRBV12-5 and TRBJ2-7, with 9 bases aligning to TRBD2. The receptor comes from a human donor with Susac syndrome. Source material: CD8+ T cells from PBMCs. The CDR3: CASGPPASGTYEQYF. The DNA of the CDR3 is TGTGCTAGTGGCCCCCCGGCTAGCGGGACCTACGAGCAGTACTTC.